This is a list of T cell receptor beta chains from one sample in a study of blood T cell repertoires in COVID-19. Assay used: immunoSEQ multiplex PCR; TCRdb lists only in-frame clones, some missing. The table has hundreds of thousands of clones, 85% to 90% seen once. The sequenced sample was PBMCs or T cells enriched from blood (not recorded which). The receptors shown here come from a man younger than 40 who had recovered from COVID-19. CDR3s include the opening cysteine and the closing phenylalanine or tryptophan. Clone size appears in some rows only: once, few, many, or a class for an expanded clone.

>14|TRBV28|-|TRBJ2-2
CATPKKGSSGELFF
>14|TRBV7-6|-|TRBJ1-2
CASSLLQRDYGYTF
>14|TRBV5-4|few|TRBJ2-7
CASSLRTGNYEQYF
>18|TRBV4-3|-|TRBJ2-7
CASSQDRTSGELSYEQYF
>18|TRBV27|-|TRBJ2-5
CASSLRGTGTGVDETQYF
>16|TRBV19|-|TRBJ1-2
CASSMTMTGGYYGYTF
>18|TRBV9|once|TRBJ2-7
CASSVGGHRDWDYYEQYF
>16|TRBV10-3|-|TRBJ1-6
CAISESGQAGNSPLHF
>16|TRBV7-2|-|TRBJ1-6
CASSQRTSSYNSPLHF
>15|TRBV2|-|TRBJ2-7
CASSEDLDSIYEQYF
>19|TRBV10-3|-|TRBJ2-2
CAISDFRTSGRKNTGELFF
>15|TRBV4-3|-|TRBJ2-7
CASSQGGRGDYEQYF
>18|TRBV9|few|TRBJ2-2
CASSVGQTGRYGTGELFF
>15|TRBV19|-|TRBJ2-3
CASSIDRPSTDTQYF
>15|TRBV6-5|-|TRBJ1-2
CASSYSRARGPGYTF
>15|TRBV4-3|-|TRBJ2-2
CASSPGTGGIGELFF
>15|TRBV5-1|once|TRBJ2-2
CASSLPDRGPGELFF
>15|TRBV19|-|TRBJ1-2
CASTPRGVRRYGYTF